The 15 T cell receptor beta chains reported below all come from one sample, sequenced in a study of blood T cell repertoires in COVID-19. Clones were read by immunoSEQ multiplex PCR, and TCRdb kept only the in-frame ones, dropping some. The profile shows roughly 70,000 clones, around 77% of them singletons. The sequencing input was peripheral blood. The receptor set was obtained from a man between 65 and 85 years old with COVID-19, enrolled during active disease.

The V and J genes are TRBV6-2 or TRBV6-3 and TRBJ1-2; D is uncertain. Trimming removed 2 bases from V and 7 bases from J, with 8 bases in between. The CDR3 is 12 residues long. In germline, CDR1 is MNHEY, CDR2 SVGEGT. The CDR3 coding sequence is TGTGCCAGCAGTTACGTCGGGGTTGGCTACACCTTC. Residues: CASSYVGVGYTF.

The chain uses TRBV5-4 and TRBJ1-5, with 7 bases fitting TRBD1. The CDR3 covers 17 residues. V shed 0 bases, J shed 0 bases, and the junction held 6 bases outside the gene matches. Per germline, CDR1 SGHNT and CDR2 YYREEE (reference sequence). The CDR3 loop is CASSLGGTGASNQPQHF. CDR3 in DNA: TGTGCCAGCAGCTTGGGGGGTACAGGGGCTAGCAATCAGCCCCAGCATTTT.

The J gene is TRBJ1-1, the V gene TRBV6-7, with D unclear. TRBV6-7 is treated as an ORF (open reading frame) with a function not yet certain. V lost 3 bases, J lost 2 bases, and 16 bases lay in between. This CDR3 has 16 residues. CDR3 DNA: TGTGCCAGCAGTTATCTCCTTAGCAGTGTAAACACTGAAGCTTTCTTT. Protein: CASSYLLSSVNTEAFF.

The V gene is TRBV18, the J gene TRBJ1-5; TRBD1 matches 8 bases. Germline CDR1 reads KGHSH; CDR2 reads LQKENI. J gave up 2 bases and V 0 bases, and 0 bases lay outside the gene matches. The CDR3 extends over 15 amino acids. The CDR3 is CASSPPGQGNQPQHF. The CDR3 DNA is TGTGCCAGCTCACCACCGGGACAGGGCAATCAGCCCCAGCATTTT.

This sequence joins TRBV6-5 and TRBJ2-7, with TRBD2 matching 8 bases. V dropped 8 bases and J dropped 0; count of bases not matched to a gene: 3. There are 13 residues in the CDR3. The germline CDR1 and CDR2 sequences are MNHEY and SVGAGI. CDR3 in amino acids: CASSGTSSYEQYF. The CDR3 DNA follows: TGTGCCAGCTCCGGGACTAGCTCCTACGAGCAGTACTTC.

This clone was seen more than once but under ten times. This same CDR3 is encoded by further DNA sequences in the sample. The chain joins TRBV19 to TRBJ1-6; no clear D gene. V dropped 3 bases and J dropped 8 bases, with 11 bases sitting between them. The CDR3 runs to 14 residues. Germline-derived CDR1 and CDR2 are LNHDA and SQIVND (reference sequence). This chain's CDR3 is CASSITGEDSPLHF. CDR3 nucleotides: TGTGCCAGTAGTATCACCGGGGAAGATTCACCCCTCCACTTT.

The rearrangement links TRBV7-9 to TRBJ1-4, with 10 nucleotides matching TRBD1. There are 14 residues in the CDR3. Germline V CDR1 and CDR2: SEHNR, FQNEAQ (reference sequence). Trimming removed 3 bases from V and 6 bases from J; junction bases left unmatched: 1. CDR3 sequence (DNA): TGTGCCAGCAGCTTCGGGACAGGGGATGAAAAACTGTTTTTT. Protein sequence: CASSFGTGDEKLFF.

In its sample, this clone was seen once. The rearrangement joins TRBV27 to TRBJ2-2; D is undetermined. CDR3 length: 13 residues. With 6 bases removed from V and 4 bases from J, the gap between germline ends came to 9 bases. The germline V gene encodes CDR1 MNHEY and CDR2 SMNVEV (reference sequence). The CDR3 region is CASRDRVTGELFF. The DNA for the CDR3 is TGTGCCAGCAGAGATCGGGTCACCGGGGAGCTGTTTTTT.

This clone was detected only once. Within the sample, other DNA sequences also encode this same CDR3. The chain combines TRBV5-1 with TRBJ2-3; D not certain. V was cut by 2 bases and J by 2 bases, with 3 bases left in between. Germline-derived CDR1 and CDR2 are SGHRS and YFSETQ. This CDR3 comprises 12 residues. CDR3 residues: CASSFLTDTQYF. The CDR3 DNA reads as TGCGCCAGCAGCTTCCTCACAGATACGCAGTATTTT.

J is TRBJ2-2 and V is TRBV29-1, with 8 bases matching TRBD2. V was pared by 3 bases and J by 4 bases, with 7 bases of the junction left unmatched. In germline, CDR1 is SQVTM, CDR2 ANQGSEA. The CDR3 consists of 15 residues. The CDR3 loop reads CSVDGAGVATGELFF. The CDR3 region has the DNA TGCAGCGTTGACGGAGCGGGAGTTGCCACCGGGGAGCTGTTTTTT.

This clone was detected a few times. The chain joins TRBV7-3 to TRBJ2-3; TRBD2 matches at 7 bases. From germline, CDR1 is SGHTA and CDR2 FQGTGA. The CDR3 consists of 16 residues. With V trimmed by 5 bases and J by 5 bases, 13 bases remained unmatched. The CDR3: CASSRSGGRAGDTQYF. The CDR3 DNA follows: TGTGCCAGCAGCCGTAGTGGGGGGAGGGCCGGAGATACGCAGTATTTT.

The chain joins TRBV7-8 to TRBJ1-1; possibly TRBD1 for D (5 bases). Germline assignment: CDR1 SGHVS and CDR2 FQNEAQ. V was shortened by 0 bases and J by 5 bases, with 10 bases between the two germline ends. CDR3 size: 14 residues. CDR3 in DNA: TGTGCCAGCAGCTTAGCGTCAGGGAGGACTGAAGCTTTCTTT. It codes for CASSLASGRTEAFF. The complete variable domain, with remaining parts taken from reference TRBV7-8 and TRBJ1-1, reads GAGVSQSPRYKVAKRGQDVALRCDPISGHVSLFWYQQALGQGPEFLTYFQNEAQLDKSGLPSDRFFAERPEGSVSTLKIQRTQQEDSAVYLCASSLASGRTEAFFGQGTRLTVV.

The genes are TRBV7-2 and TRBJ1-4, with 7 bases matching TRBD1. V lost 5 bases and J lost 7; bases outside the gene matches: 16. Germline V gives CDR1 SGHTA, CDR2 FQGNSA. The CDR3 is 17 amino acids. The CDR3 bases are TGTGCCAGCAGCCCCCGGGACAGCAGACGGCCGGGTGAAAAACTGTTTTTT. As protein: CASSPRDSRRPGEKLFF.

The chain combines TRBV28 with TRBJ2-5; TRBD2 aligns across 10 bases. This CDR3 comprises 15 residues. The V segment lost 3 bases and the J segment 5 bases; nucleotides outside the gene matches: 6. CDR1 is MDHEN, CDR2 SYDVKM, per germline. For the CDR3, the DNA is TGTGCCAGCAGTTTTTTAGCGGGAGGAGGTGAGACCCAGTACTTC. Its protein product is CASSFLAGGGETQYF.

This clone is medium-sized by share. This sequence joins TRBV27 and TRBJ2-2; 7 bases are a match to TRBD1. Germline V lookup: CDR1 MNHEY, CDR2 SMNVEV (reference sequence). V was pared by 4 bases and J by 1 base, with 6 bases of the junction left unmatched. The length of the CDR3 is 16 residues. The CDR3 region is CASSSGDRLNTGELFF. In DNA form, the CDR3 reads TGTGCCAGCAGTTCAGGGGACAGACTGAACACCGGGGAGCTGTTTTTT.